At least ten counts were recorded for the clone carrying this TCR beta chain. The sample originates from a study of human T cells and chemical hapten exposure. Library preparation tagged each individual cDNA molecule with a unique molecular identifier. In the original workflow: TCRs per sample had a median of 95,638 and ranged from 23,224 to 690,600. One entry per CDR3 protein results from TCRdb running MiXCR on the RACE reads. The V and J calls and clone size are TCRdb's, not the authors'. The table records tens of thousands of distinct CDR3 sequences, approximately 7.6% of them present only once. The time point here: pre-sensitization, week 0. Treatment: therapeutic diphenylcyclopropenone sensitization with weekly scalp DPC. The CDR3 spans 15 residues. V lost 6 bases and J lost 1, with 16 bases in between. The germline gives CDR1 DFQATT, CDR2 SNEGSKA (reference sequence).

This clonotype was sampled from a woman aged 45-65 years with alopecia areata. Some clones in this sample may be carry-over from other donors' samples. The sequences come from whole blood, collected in connection with sensitization to the hapten diphenylcyclopropenone (DPC). This chain connects TRBV20-1 to TRBJ2-1, with a tentative D call TRBD1 (6 bases). The CDR3 nucleotides read TGCAGTGCGGAACCGGGACACTCATCCTACAATGAGCAGTTCTTC. Its protein product is CSAEPGHSSYNEQFF.